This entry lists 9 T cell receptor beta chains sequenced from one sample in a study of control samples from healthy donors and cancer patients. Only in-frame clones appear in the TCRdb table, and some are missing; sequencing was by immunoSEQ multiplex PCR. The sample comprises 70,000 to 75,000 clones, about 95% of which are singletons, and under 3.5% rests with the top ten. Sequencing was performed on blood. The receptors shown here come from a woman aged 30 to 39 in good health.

Here the CDR3 DNA reads TGTGCCAGCAGCTTGGTTGGGCCCGACTATGGCTACACCTTC. It yields the protein CASSLVGPDYGYTF. V is TRBV5-4 and J is TRBJ1-2; D is ambiguous. Per the germline V gene, CDR1 is SGHNT and CDR2 is YYREEE (reference sequence). The CDR3 covers 14 residues. V was pared by 0 bases and J by 3 bases, with 9 bases between.

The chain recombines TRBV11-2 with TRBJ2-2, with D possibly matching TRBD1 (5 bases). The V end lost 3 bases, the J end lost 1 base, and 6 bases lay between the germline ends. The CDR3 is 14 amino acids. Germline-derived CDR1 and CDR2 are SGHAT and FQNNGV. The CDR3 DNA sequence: TGTGCCAGCAGCTTGGGGCAGAACACCGGGGAGCTGTTTTTT. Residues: CASSLGQNTGELFF. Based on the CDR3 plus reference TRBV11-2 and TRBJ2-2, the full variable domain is EAGVAQSPRYKIIEKRQSVAFWCNPISGHATLYWYQQILGQGPKLLIQFQNNGVVDDSQLPKDRFSAERLKGVDSTLKIQPAKLEDSAVYLCASSLGQNTGELFFGEGSRLTVL.

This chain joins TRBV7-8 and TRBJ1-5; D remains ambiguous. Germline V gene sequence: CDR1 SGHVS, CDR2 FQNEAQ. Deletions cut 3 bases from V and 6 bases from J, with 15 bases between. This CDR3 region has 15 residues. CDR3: CASSFGPEASQPQHF. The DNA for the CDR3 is TGTGCCAGCAGCTTCGGGCCTGAGGCCAGTCAGCCCCAGCATTTT. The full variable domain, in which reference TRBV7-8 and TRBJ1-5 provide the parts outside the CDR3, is GAGVSQSPRYKVAKRGQDVALRCDPISGHVSLFWYQQALGQGPEFLTYFQNEAQLDKSGLPSDRFFAERPEGSVSTLKIQRTQQEDSAVYLCASSFGPEASQPQHFGDGTRLSIL.

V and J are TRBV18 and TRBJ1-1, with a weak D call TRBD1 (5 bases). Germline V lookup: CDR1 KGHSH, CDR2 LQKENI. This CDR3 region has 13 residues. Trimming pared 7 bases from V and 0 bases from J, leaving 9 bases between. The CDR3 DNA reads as TGTGCCAGCTTGACAGACTTGAACACTGAAGCTTTCTTT. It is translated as CASLTDLNTEAFF.

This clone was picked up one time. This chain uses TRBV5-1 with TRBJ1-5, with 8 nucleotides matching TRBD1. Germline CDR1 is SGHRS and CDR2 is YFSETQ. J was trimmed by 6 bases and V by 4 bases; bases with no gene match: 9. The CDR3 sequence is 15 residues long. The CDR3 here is CASSPSGTGGQPQHF. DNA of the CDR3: TGCGCCAGCAGCCCCTCCGGGACAGGAGGTCAGCCCCAGCATTTT.

The CDR3 nucleotides read TGTGCCAGCAGTACCCTAAACAGGGAGAGCACTGAAGCTTTCTTT. Protein sequence: CASSTLNRESTEAFF. The chain employs TRBV7-9 and TRBJ1-1, with D possibly TRBD1 on 6 matching bases. Trimming removed 6 bases from V and 4 bases from J, with 18 bases in between. The CDR3 is 15 amino acids. Germline CDR1 SEHNR, CDR2 FQNEAQ (reference sequence).

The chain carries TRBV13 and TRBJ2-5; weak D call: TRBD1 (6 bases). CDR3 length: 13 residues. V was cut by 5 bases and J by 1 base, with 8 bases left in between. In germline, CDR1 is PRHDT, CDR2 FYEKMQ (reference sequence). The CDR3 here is CASSKDSQETQYF. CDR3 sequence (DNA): TGTGCCAGCAGCAAGGACAGCCAAGAGACCCAGTACTTC.

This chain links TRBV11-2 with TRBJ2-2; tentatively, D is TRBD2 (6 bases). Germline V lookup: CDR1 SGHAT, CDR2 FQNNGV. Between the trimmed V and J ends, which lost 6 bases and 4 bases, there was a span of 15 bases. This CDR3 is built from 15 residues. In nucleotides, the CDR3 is TGTGCCAGCAGGCCGACCAGCGGGTTCACCGGGGAGCTGTTTTTT. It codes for CASRPTSGFTGELFF.

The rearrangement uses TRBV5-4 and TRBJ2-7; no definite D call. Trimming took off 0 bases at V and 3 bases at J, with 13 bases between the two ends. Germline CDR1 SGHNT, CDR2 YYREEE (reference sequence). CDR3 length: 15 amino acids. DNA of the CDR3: TGTGCCAGCAGCTTGGGGGCCGAGCCAGGCTACGAGCAGTACGTC. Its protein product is CASSLGAEPGYEQYV.